A single T cell receptor beta chain is shown here with its context. In the source study's methods: Cell counts per sample came from amplifying reference gene primers. The repertoire was sequenced with immunoSEQ multiplex PCR; TCRdb's copy has only in-frame clones and lacks some. V and J calls and clone size are copied from that table; D and trimming were computed from the DNA. The sample comprises roughly 28,000 clones, 60% to 80% of which are singletons, and 7.5% to 8% rests with the top ten. The sample comes from a study of blood T cell repertoires in COVID-19. Study overall: The United States, Italy and Spain provided the acute and convalescent COVID-19 samples. PBMCs, B-cell-depleted T cells, or T cells were the source of the cDNA or gDNA that made up the material.

The CDR3 length is 12 residues. V lost 8 bases to trimming and J lost 5 bases, with 12 bases between them. Germline values: CDR1 LNHDA, CDR2 SQIVND (reference sequence). The source material was peripheral blood. This TCR came from a woman in her 70s with active or convalescent COVID-19. This rearrangement joins TRBV19 to TRBJ1-2; D possibly corresponds to TRBD1 (6 bases). CDR3: CASSQGYYGYTF. The CDR3 nucleotides read TGTGCCAGTTCCCAGGGGTATTATGGCTACACCTTC.